Each of the 26 T cell receptor beta chains below was sequenced from the same sample in a study of T cells expressing NK-cell markers. TCRdb re-called the 5' RACE reads and catalogs CDR3 proteins one per entry, DNA excluded. This listing includes 500,000 or so distinct CDR3 sequences. Sequencing was done on a sample of blood T cells: a sorted CD56 or NKG2C T cell subset, CD4+ or CD8+ T cells, or bulk PBMC T cells (not recorded which). Receptors originate from a man between 18 and 29 years old in good health.

V and J are TRBV29-1 and TRBJ1-1. This CDR3 is 11 amino acids long. The germline gives CDR1 SQVTM, CDR2 ANQGSEA. The CDR3 here is CSVQAFSEAFF.

The V call is TRBV6-5, the J call TRBJ2-3; TCRdb's assignment of TRBD1 cannot be checked, as there is no DNA. CDR3 length equals 12 residues. Germline V gives CDR1 MNHEY, CDR2 SVGAGI. The CDR3 here is CASTGTTDTQYF.

This chain connects TRBV29-1 to TRBJ2-3. CDR1 and CDR2 from the germline V gene are SQVTM and ANQGSEA. CDR3 length equals 15 residues. CDR3 region: CSVDLGRKTTDTQYF.

The CDR3 reads CAWTSGNEQFF. This sequence joins TRBV30 and TRBJ2-1. The CDR3 loop spans 11 amino acids. Germline lookup yields CDR1 GTSNPN and CDR2 SVGIG (reference sequence).

The J gene is TRBJ2-7, the V gene TRBV5-1; TCRdb gives TRBD1 as the D gene, but with no DNA this cannot be confirmed. The germline CDR1 and CDR2 sequences are SGHRS and YFSETQ. The CDR3 length is 15 residues. This CDR3 is CASSQRPGQAYEQYF.

V gene TRBV10-3 combines with J gene TRBJ2-7. CDR3 length: 12 amino acids. Germline CDR1 ENHRY, CDR2 SYGVKD. The CDR3 here is CAIRAIDYEQYF.

The chain employs TRBV7-2 and TRBJ2-2. This CDR3 comprises 12 residues. Germline CDR1 and CDR2: SGHTA and FQGNSA. Here the CDR3 reads CASSSRGGELFF.

This chain joins TRBV7-2 and TRBJ1-1; TCRdb outputs TRBD1, but without DNA this stays unchecked. This CDR3 region has 14 residues. The V gene's germline CDR1 is SGHTA and CDR2 FQGNSA. The CDR3 loop reads CASKRGQGLWEAFF.

The chain links TRBV12-3 or TRBV12-4 to TRBJ1-5. The CDR3 spans 17 residues. CDR3 loop: CASSFRQLDISNQPQHF.

V usage is TRBV27 and J usage is TRBJ1-1; there is no DNA to check the TCRdb D call of TRBD1. The CDR3 covers 15 residues. CDR1 is MNHEY and CDR2 is SMNVEV in the germline V gene (reference sequence). This CDR3 reads CASSLMGGVSTEAFF.

The V gene is TRBV5-1, the J gene TRBJ1-4; there is no DNA to check the TCRdb D call of TRBD1. CDR1 is SGHRS and CDR2 is YFSETQ in the germline V gene. The CDR3 loop spans 13 amino acids. CDR3 region: CASSSQGQEKLFF.

The chain has TRBV6-1 and TRBJ2-3; TCRdb calls TRBD1, which cannot be checked without DNA. The CDR3 totals 16 residues. Per germline, CDR1 MNHNS and CDR2 SASEGT. This CDR3 reads CASNPQGKLATDTQYF.

The chain joins TRBV6-1 to TRBJ2-7; lacking DNA, the TRBD1 call made by TCRdb goes unchecked. CDR3 length: 15 amino acids. Germline values: CDR1 MNHNS, CDR2 SASEGT. CDR3 sequence reads: CASSVDRGLLYEQYF.

The J gene is TRBJ2-7, the V gene TRBV15; absent DNA, TCRdb's TRBD2 call cannot be checked. The CDR3 contains 15 residues. Per germline, CDR1 LNHNV and CDR2 YYDKDF (reference sequence). CDR3: CATSGLAGVAYEQYF.

The chain carries TRBV5-6 and TRBJ1-4; the D gene TCRdb calls, TRBD1, cannot be checked with no DNA. The germline gives CDR1 SGHDT, CDR2 YYEEEE. The CDR3 has 12 residues. CDR3 sequence: CASIGGGEKLFF. The complete variable domain, with remaining parts taken from reference TRBV5-6 and TRBJ1-4, reads DAGVTQSPTHLIKTRGQQVTLRCSPKSGHDTVSWYQQALGQGPQFIFQYYEEEERQRGNFPDRFSGHQFPNYSSELNVNALLLGDSALYLCASIGGGEKLFFGSGTQLSVL.

The V gene is TRBV24-1, the J gene TRBJ2-3; without DNA, the TCRdb call of TRBD2 cannot be checked. Germline CDR1 KGHDR, CDR2 SFDVKD. This CDR3 has 15 residues. The CDR3 sequence is CATSSGTSGTDTQYF.

The chain links TRBV4-3 to TRBJ2-7; TCRdb reports TRBD1, a call that lacks DNA to check it against. The CDR3 totals 17 residues. Per the germline V gene, CDR1 is LGHNA and CDR2 is YSLEER. The CDR3 here is CASSQALAGTLRYEQYF.

This sequence joins TRBV20-1 and TRBJ2-3. CDR1 is DFQATT, CDR2 SNEGSKA, per germline (reference sequence). This CDR3 spans 15 amino acids. CDR3 region: CSASRPDSSTDTQYF.

The CDR3 here is CSVASPGDYNEQFF. The genes are TRBV29-1 and TRBJ2-1; TCRdb picks TRBD2, but there is no DNA to check that call. The CDR3 spans 14 residues. The germline gives CDR1 SQVTM, CDR2 ANQGSEA.

The chain combines TRBV29-1 with TRBJ2-3; the TCRdb D gene call, TRBD1, has no DNA to confirm it. The CDR3 loop spans 13 amino acids. The germline CDR1 and CDR2 sequences are SQVTM and ANQGSEA. The CDR3 sequence is CSVRDRREDTQYF.

The rearrangement joins TRBV7-8 to TRBJ2-1; TCRdb's D call of TRBD1 is untestable without DNA. The CDR3 consists of 13 residues. The germline V gene has CDR1 SGHVS and CDR2 FQNEAQ. This chain's CDR3 is CASSLGPGQEQFF.

The chain couples TRBV7-2 to TRBJ1-1; TCRdb's D call of TRBD1 is untestable without DNA. CDR3 size: 14 residues. CDR1 and CDR2 (germline): SGHTA, FQGNSA. The CDR3 sequence is CASSSTGMDTEAFF.

CDR3 amino acids: CATSRAAKDHNEQFF. The chain has TRBV15 and TRBJ2-1. The CDR3 contains 15 residues. Germline-derived CDR1 and CDR2 are LNHNV and YYDKDF (reference sequence).

This sequence joins TRBV29-1 and TRBJ2-7. This CDR3 comprises 14 residues. Germline values: CDR1 SQVTM, CDR2 ANQGSEA. CDR3 in amino acids: CSVEDPSVSYEQYF.

The chain is built from TRBV7-9 and TRBJ2-3. This CDR3 comprises 13 residues. Germline CDR1 SEHNR, CDR2 FQNEAQ (reference sequence). CDR3 amino acids: CASSLAVSGTQYF. The complete variable domain, with remaining parts taken from reference TRBV7-9 and TRBJ2-3, reads DTGVSQNPRHKITKRGQNVTFRCDPISEHNRLYWYRQTLGQGPEFLTYFQNEAQLEKSRLLSDRFSAERPKGSFSTLEIQRTEQGDSAMYLCASSLAVSGTQYFGPGTRLTVL.

V usage is TRBV7-2 and J usage is TRBJ1-2. CDR1 is SGHTA, CDR2 FQGNSA, per germline. The length of the CDR3 is 16 residues. CDR3 sequence reads: CASSLEPGTAYYGYTF.